This T cell receptor (beta chain) appears in the sequencing data of a study of patients and donors after allogeneic stem cell transplantation. Each CDR3 protein gets one entry after TCRdb re-called the RT-PCR reads with MiXCR. The table lists some 11,000 distinct CDR3 sequences, roughly 24% of them singletons, with about half in the top ten. This sequence originates from a human donor who was either an allogeneic HSCT recipient or a stem cell or donor lymphocyte infusion donor (not recorded which). It is not recorded whose cells these are; they may come from a transplant donor. Sequencing was done on a sample of blood, either unsorted or a sorted T cell fraction (not recorded which).

The CDR3 protein is CASSFVGRGYTF. In nucleotides, the CDR3 is TGTGCCAGCAGCTTCGTGGGCCGCGGCTACACCTTC. V is TRBV7-2 and J is TRBJ1-2; D is unresolved. The CDR3 covers 12 residues. The V end was cut by 3 bases, the J end by 8 bases, with 10 bases between. Germline CDR1 reads SGHTA; CDR2 reads FQGNSA.